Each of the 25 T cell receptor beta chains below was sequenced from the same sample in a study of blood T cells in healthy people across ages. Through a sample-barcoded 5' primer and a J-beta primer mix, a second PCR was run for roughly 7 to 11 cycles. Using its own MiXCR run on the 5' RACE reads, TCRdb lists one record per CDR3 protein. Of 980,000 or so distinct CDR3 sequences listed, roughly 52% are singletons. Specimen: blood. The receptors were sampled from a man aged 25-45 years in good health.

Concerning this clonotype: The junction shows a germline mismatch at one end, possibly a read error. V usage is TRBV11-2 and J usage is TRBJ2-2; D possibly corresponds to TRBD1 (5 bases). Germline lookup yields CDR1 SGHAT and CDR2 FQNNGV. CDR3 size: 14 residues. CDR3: CAGRAGPNTGELFF. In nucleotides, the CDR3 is TGTGCCGGCAGGGCAGGTCCTAACACCGGGGAGCTGTTTTTT.

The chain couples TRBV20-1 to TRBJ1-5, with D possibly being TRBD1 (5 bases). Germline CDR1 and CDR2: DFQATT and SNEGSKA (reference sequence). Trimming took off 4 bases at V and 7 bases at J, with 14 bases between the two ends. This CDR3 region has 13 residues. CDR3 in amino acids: CSANRGVGQPQHF. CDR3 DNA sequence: TGCAGTGCTAACCGAGGGGTAGGGCAGCCCCAGCATTTT.

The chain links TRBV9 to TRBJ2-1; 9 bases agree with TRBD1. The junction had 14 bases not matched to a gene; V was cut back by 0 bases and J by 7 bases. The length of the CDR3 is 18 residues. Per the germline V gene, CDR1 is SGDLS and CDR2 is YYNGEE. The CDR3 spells CASSVATGGQGVLNEQFF. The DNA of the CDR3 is TGTGCCAGCAGCGTAGCAACTGGGGGACAGGGTGTATTGAATGAGCAGTTCTTC.

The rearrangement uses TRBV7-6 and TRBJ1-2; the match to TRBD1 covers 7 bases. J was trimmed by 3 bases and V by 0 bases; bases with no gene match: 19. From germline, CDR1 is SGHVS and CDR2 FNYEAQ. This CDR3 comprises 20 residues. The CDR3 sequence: CASSLAPLTGTERPDYGYTF. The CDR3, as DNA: TGTGCCAGCAGCTTAGCGCCACTGACAGGGACGGAACGCCCGGACTATGGCTACACCTTC.

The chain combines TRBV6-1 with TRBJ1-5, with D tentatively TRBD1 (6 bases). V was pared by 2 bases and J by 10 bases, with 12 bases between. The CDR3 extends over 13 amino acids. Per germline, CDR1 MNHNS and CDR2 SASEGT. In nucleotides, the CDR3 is TGTGCCAGCAGTGAAAAACAGGGAGATCCCCAGCATTTT. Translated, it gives CASSEKQGDPQHF.

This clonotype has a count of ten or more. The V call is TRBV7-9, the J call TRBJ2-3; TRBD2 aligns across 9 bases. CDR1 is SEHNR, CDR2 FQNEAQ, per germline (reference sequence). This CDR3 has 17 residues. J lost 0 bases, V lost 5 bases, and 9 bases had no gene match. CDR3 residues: CASSARWSGGSTDTQYF. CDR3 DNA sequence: TGTGCCAGCAGCGCCCGTTGGAGCGGGGGGAGCACAGATACGCAGTATTTT.

The CDR3 spells CSARGLQGEDTEAFF. CDR3 nucleotides: TGCAGTGCTAGAGGCTTACAGGGGGAGGACACTGAAGCTTTCTTT. The chain has TRBV20-1 and TRBJ1-1; 8 bases line up with TRBD1. Losses at the gene ends were 1 base for V and 3 bases for J; bases not matched to a gene: 7. Germline V gene lookup returns CDR1 DFQATT and CDR2 SNEGSKA (reference sequence). The CDR3 sequence is 15 residues long.

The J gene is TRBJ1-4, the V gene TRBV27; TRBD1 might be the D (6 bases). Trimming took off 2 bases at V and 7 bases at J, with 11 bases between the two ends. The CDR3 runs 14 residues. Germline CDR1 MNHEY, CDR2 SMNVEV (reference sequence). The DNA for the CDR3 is TGTGCCAGCAGTTTAGGGGGCATCGGTGAAAAACTGTTTTTT. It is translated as CASSLGGIGEKLFF.

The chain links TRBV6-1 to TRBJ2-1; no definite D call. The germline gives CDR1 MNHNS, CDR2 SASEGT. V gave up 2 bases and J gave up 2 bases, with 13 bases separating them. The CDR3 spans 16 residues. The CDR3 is CASSERQPSPYNEQFF. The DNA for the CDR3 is TGTGCCAGCAGTGAACGGCAGCCAAGCCCCTACAATGAGCAGTTCTTC.

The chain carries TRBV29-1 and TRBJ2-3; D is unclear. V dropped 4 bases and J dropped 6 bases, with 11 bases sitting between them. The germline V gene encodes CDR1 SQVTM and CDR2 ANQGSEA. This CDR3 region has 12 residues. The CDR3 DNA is TGCAGCGTTGGGGAACACTCCGATACGCAGTATTTT. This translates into CSVGEHSDTQYF.

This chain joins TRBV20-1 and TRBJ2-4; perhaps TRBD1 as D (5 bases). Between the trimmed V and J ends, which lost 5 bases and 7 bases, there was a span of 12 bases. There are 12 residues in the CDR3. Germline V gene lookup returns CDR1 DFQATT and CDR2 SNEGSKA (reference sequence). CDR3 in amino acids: CSASDRYNIQYF. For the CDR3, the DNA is TGCAGTGCTTCCGACAGATATAACATTCAGTACTTC.

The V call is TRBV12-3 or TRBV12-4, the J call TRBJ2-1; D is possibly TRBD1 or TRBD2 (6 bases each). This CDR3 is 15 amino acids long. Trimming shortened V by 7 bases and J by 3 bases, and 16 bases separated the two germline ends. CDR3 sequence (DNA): TGTGCCAGCAAACCTCGGGGGACACTCTACAATGAGCAGTTCTTC. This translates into CASKPRGTLYNEQFF.

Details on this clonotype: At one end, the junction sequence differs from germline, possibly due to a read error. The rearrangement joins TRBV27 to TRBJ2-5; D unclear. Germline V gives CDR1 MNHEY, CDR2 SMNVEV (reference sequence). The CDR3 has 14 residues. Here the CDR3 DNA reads TGTGCCAGCAGGTTATCCCCGGCACAAGAGACCCAGTACTTC. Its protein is CASRLSPAQETQYF.

CDR3 in amino acids: CASSVTGTQRSSEQFF. Here the CDR3 DNA reads TGTGCCAGCAGCGTTACCGGGACCCAAAGGTCTAGTGAGCAGTTCTTC. V is TRBV7-2 and J is TRBJ2-1; D could derive from TRBD1 or TRBD2 (5 bases each). V was trimmed by 5 bases and J by 9 bases, leaving 23 bases between them. Germline V gene sequence: CDR1 SGHTA, CDR2 FQGNSA. The CDR3 loop spans 16 amino acids.

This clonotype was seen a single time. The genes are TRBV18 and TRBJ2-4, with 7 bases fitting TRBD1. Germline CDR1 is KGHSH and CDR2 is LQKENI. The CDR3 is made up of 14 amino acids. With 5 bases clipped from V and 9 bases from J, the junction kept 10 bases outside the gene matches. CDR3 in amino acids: CASSSTTGRAIQYF. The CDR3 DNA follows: TGTGCCAGCTCATCGACGACAGGGCGAGCCATTCAGTACTTC.

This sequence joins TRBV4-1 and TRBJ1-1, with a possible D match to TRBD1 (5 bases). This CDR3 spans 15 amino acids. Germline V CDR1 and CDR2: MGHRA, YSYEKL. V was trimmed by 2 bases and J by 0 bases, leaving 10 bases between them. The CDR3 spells CASSQRDALNTEAFF. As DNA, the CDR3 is TGCGCCAGCAGCCAACGGGACGCACTGAACACTGAAGCTTTCTTT.

The DNA of the CDR3 is TGTGCCAGCAGCCCCATCAGGCACCTTTGCACAGATACGCAGTATTTT. Translated, it gives CASSPIRHLCTDTQYF. V is TRBV21-1 and J is TRBJ2-3. TRBV21-1 is marked as a pseudogene. The CDR3 length is 16 residues.

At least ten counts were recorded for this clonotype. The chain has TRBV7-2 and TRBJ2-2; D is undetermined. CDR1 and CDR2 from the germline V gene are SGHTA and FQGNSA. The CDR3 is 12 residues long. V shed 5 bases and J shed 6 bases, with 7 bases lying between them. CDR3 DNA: TGTGCCAGCAGCCTTTTAGCCGGGGAGCTGTTTTTT. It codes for CASSLLAGELFF. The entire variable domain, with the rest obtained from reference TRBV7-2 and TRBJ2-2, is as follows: GAGVSQSPSNKVTEKGKDVELRCDPISGHTALYWYRQSLGQGLEFLIYFQGNSAPDKSGLPSDRFSAERTGGSVSTLTIQRTQQEDSAVYLCASSLLAGELFFGEGSRLTVL.

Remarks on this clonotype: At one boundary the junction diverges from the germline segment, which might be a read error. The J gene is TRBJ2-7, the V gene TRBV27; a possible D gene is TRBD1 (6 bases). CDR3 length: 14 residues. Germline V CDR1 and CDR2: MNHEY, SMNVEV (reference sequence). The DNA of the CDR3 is TGTGCCAGCAGTTCCGGACAGAACTCCTACGAGCGGTACTTC. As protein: CASSSGQNSYERYF.

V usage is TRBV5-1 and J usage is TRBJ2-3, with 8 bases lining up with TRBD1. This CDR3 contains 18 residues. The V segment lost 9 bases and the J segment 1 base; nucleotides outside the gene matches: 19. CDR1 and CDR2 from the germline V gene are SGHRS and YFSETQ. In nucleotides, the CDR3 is TGCGCCACCCAACCGGGACAGGTATTCATTCGAGGCACAGATACGCAGTATTTT. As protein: CATQPGQVFIRGTDTQYF.

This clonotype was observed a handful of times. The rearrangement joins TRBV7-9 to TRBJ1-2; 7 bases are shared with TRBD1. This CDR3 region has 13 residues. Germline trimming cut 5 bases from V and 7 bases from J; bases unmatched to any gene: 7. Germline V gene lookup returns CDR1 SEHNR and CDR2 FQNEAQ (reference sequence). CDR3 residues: CASSQAGGGGYTF. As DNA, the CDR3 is TGTGCCAGCAGCCAGGCAGGGGGAGGTGGCTACACCTTC.

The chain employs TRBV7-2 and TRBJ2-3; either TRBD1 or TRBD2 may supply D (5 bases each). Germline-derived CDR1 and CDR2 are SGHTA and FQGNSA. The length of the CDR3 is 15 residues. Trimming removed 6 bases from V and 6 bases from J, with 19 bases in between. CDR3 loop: CASSLLGPGADTQYF. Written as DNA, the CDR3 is TGTGCCAGCAGTCTTTTGGGACCGGGCGCGGATACGCAGTATTTT.

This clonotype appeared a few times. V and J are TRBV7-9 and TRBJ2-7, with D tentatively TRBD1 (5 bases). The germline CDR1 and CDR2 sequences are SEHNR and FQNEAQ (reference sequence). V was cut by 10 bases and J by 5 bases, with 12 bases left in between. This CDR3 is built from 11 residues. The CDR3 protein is CATTGFDEQYF. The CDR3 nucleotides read TGTGCCACCACAGGTTTCGACGAGCAGTACTTC.

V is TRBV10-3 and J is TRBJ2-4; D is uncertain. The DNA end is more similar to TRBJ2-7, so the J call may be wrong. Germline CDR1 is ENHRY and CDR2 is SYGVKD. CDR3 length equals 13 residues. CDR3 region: CAIRGRLSYEQYF. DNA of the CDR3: TGTGCCATCAGAGGACGTCTTTCCTACGAGCAGTACTTC.

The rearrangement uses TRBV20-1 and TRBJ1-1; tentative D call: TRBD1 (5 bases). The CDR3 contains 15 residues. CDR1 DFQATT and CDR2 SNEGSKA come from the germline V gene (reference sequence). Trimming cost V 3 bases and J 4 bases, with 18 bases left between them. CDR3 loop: CSASPGQGTGTEAFF. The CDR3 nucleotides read TGCAGTGCTAGTCCGGGGCAAGGAACGGGCACTGAAGCTTTCTTT.